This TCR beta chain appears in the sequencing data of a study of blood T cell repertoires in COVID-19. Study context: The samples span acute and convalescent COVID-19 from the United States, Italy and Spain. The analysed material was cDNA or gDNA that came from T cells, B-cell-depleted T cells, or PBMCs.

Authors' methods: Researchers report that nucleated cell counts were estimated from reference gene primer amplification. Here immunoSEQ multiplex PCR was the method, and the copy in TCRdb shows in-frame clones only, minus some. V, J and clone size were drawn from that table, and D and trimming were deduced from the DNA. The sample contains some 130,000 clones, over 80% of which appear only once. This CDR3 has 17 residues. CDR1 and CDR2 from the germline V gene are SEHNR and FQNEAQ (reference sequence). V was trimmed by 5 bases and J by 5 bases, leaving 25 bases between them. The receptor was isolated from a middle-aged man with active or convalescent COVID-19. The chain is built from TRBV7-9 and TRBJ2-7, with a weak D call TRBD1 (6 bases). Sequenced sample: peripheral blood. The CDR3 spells CASSPLGAAGHSNEQYF. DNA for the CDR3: TGTGCCAGCAGCCCATTGGGGGCAGCAGGACATTCGAACGAGCAGTACTTC. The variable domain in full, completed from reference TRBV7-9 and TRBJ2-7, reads DTGVSQNPRHKITKRGQNVTFRCDPISEHNRLYWYRQTLGQGPEFLTYFQNEAQLEKSRLLSDRFSAERPKGSFSTLEIQRTEQGDSAMYLCASSPLGAAGHSNEQYFGPGTRLTVT.